Below, 4 T cell receptor beta chains from the same sample are listed, as sequenced in a study of cytomegalovirus exposure and HLA in healthy donors listed by TCRdb under 2017. The library was obtained by the immunoSEQ multiplex PCR assay. For the multiplex PCR, a mixture combining 60 forward primers for TCR Vbeta segments and 13 reverse primers for TCR Jbeta segments was used. Sourced from immuneACCESS, this table was stored by TCRdb with only in-frame sequences that have V and J called. A share of the clones is absent; for the studies checked, an unresolved V gene accounts for under half, and the remainder has no known explanation. This sample is represented by 130,000 or so clones; approximately 80% of them were singletons. Of the sample, less than 2% is held by the ten largest clones. Sequencing input: PBMCs. All receptors come from a man aged 35-49 years in good health and CMV-seronegative.

The table lists this clone with a count of one. The V gene is TRBV7-6, the J gene TRBJ1-6, with a tentative D call TRBD1 (5 bases). Germline V gives CDR1 SGHVS, CDR2 FNYEAQ. The CDR3 has 16 amino acids. The V and J ends lost 0 bases and 9 bases respectively, with 15 bases between them. Here the CDR3 reads CASSLAKAGVSSPLHF. The CDR3 nucleotides are TGTGCCAGCAGCTTAGCAAAGGCGGGGGTTAGTTCACCCCTCCACTTT.

This sequence joins TRBV13 and TRBJ2-2, with TRBD2 as a possible D gene (6 bases). This CDR3 region has 18 residues. Germline V CDR1 and CDR2: PRHDT, FYEKMQ (reference sequence). Deletions cut 2 bases from V and 5 bases from J, with 21 bases between. CDR3 in amino acids: CASSLRSGAAGRTGELFF. CDR3 bases: TGTGCCAGCAGCTTAAGGTCAGGAGCGGCAGGGAGGACCGGGGAGCTGTTTTTT.

The chain couples TRBV30 to TRBJ1-2; TRBD1 agrees at 7 bases. Germline V gene data show CDR1 as GTSNPN and CDR2 as SVGIG (reference sequence). The CDR3 is 11 amino acids. With V trimmed by 7 bases and J by 4 bases, 3 bases remained unmatched. The CDR3 loop is CASTGVYGYTF. In DNA, the CDR3 is TGTGCCTCAACAGGGGTCTATGGCTACACCTTC. Drawing the rest from reference TRBV30 and TRBJ1-2, the complete variable domain is SQTIHQWPATLVQPVGSPLSLECTVEGTSNPNLYWYRQAAGRGLQLLFYSVGIGQISSEVPQNLSASRPQDRQFILSSKKLLLSDSGFYLCASTGVYGYTFGSGTRLTVV.

The genes are TRBV5-1 and TRBJ2-5; TRBD1 matches 7 bases. The germline gives CDR1 SGHRS, CDR2 YFSETQ. The length of the CDR3 is 14 residues. The ends lost 3 bases at V and 4 bases at J; junction bases unmatched: 6. The CDR3: CASSSTGAGETQYF. The CDR3 coding sequence is TGCGCCAGCAGCTCCACAGGGGCAGGAGAGACCCAGTACTTC.